The rows below give T cell receptor beta chains drawn from one sample of a study of human T cells and chemical hapten exposure. MiXCR was run by TCRdb on the RACE reads, yielding one entry per CDR3 protein. This table has about 350,000 distinct CDR3 sequences, approximately 5% appearing once. The sequencing used whole blood, collected in connection with sensitization to the hapten diphenylcyclopropenone (DPC). These receptors were collected from a woman aged 18 to 35 with alopecia areata. Some clones in this sample may be carry-over from other donors' samples. Each CDR3 is given with its conserved first and last residue. A D gene is named only where the DNA matches it firmly. Clone size is shown for a subset of rows, as once, few, many or a class of expanded clone.

>TRBD1|TRBJ1-4|-|TRBV4-3
CASSQGQGVEKLFF
TGCGCCAGCAGCCAAGGACAGGGGGTTGAAAAACTGTTTTTT
>-|TRBJ1-5|-|TRBV21-1
CASRYRAVVWQPQHF
TGTGCCAGCAGGTATCGGGCAGTCGTTTGGCAGCCCCAGCATTTT
>TRBD1|TRBJ2-7|-|TRBV27
CASSQGQGGNEQYF
TGTGCCAGCAGTCAGGGACAGGGGGGGAACGAGCAGTACTTC
>-|TRBJ2-3|-|TRBV7-9
CASSADGSTDTQYF
TGTGCCAGCAGCGCAGATGGGTCCACAGATACGCAGTATTTT
>TRBD2|TRBJ2-7|-|TRBV6-6
CASSTPGGGSGEQYF
TGTGCCAGCAGTACCCCGGGCGGGGGGTCTGGGGAGCAGTACTTC
>-|TRBJ1-6|many|TRBV11-1
CASSPQGGLNSPLHF
TGTGCCAGCAGCCCGCAAGGAGGGTTGAATTCACCCCTCCACTTT
>-|TRBJ2-1|many|TRBV29-1
CSVFGREATNEQFF
TGCAGCGTTTTTGGCAGGGAGGCCACAAATGAGCAGTTCTTC
>-|TRBJ1-5|few|TRBV20-1
CSESENPTSNQPQHF
TGCAGTGAATCAGAAAATCCAACTAGCAATCAGCCCCAGCATTTT
>TRBD1|TRBJ1-6|many|TRBV5-6
CASSLKSGGRQSSPLHF
TGTGCCAGCAGCTTGAAATCAGGGGGCAGGCAGAGTTCACCCCTCCACTTT
>-|TRBJ1-5|few|TRBV12-3/TRBV12-4
CASSPADSNQPQHF
TGTGCCAGCAGTCCGGCGGATAGCAATCAGCCCCAGCATTTT
>-|TRBJ2-7|many|TRBV5-1
CASSPRGGGEQYF
TGCGCCAGCAGCCCCCGAGGGGGAGGTGAGCAGTACTTC
>-|TRBJ2-5|-|TRBV6-5
CASRNPLDRETQYF
TGTGCCAGCAGGAACCCGCTAGACCGCGAGACCCAGTACTTC
>-|TRBJ2-3|many|TRBV7-2
CASSYLGLTDTQYF
TGTGCCAGCAGCTACCTAGGTCTCACAGATACGCAGTATTTT
>-|TRBJ1-4|few|TRBV20-1
CSARAGNEKLFF
TGCAGTGCTAGAGCAGGGAATGAAAAACTGTTTTTT
>TRBD1|TRBJ1-2|many|TRBV4-1
CASSRYRGYGYTF
TGCGCCAGCAGCCGATACAGGGGCTATGGCTACACCTTC
>TRBD1|TRBJ2-4|few|TRBV18
CASSPPWTGVAKNIQYF
TGTGCCAGCTCACCACCCTGGACAGGGGTAGCCAAAAACATTCAGTACTTC
>-|TRBJ2-3|few|TRBV6-1
CASSGGWLAVGTDTQYF
TGTGCCAGCAGTGGGGGTTGGCTGGCGGTAGGGACAGATACGCAGTATTTT
>TRBD2|TRBJ2-6|-|TRBV7-3
CASRRGGTAGANVLTF
TGTGCCAGCAGGCGGGGGGGCACTGCTGGGGCCAACGTCCTGACTTTC
>-|TRBJ1-4|-|TRBV5-6
CASSFMTATNEKLFF
TGTGCCAGCAGCTTTATGACGGCAACTAATGAAAAACTGTTTTTT